Below, 23 T cell receptor beta chains from the same sample are listed, as sequenced in a study of patients and donors after allogeneic stem cell transplantation. MiXCR, applied by TCRdb to the RT-PCR reads, yields one record per CDR3 protein. The table has 800,000 to 1,000,000 distinct CDR3 sequences, about a sixth seen once. What was sequenced was blood, either unsorted or a sorted T cell fraction (not recorded which). The receptors stem from a human donor who was either an allogeneic HSCT recipient or a stem cell or donor lymphocyte infusion donor (not recorded which). It is not recorded whose cells these are; they may come from a transplant donor.

The J gene is TRBJ2-7, the V gene TRBV18; 7 positions agree with TRBD2. The germline gives CDR1 KGHSH, CDR2 LQKENI. Trimming cost V 0 bases and J 0 bases; bases outside gene matches: 2. There are 15 residues in the CDR3. The CDR3 region is CASSPPGLNSYEQYF. CDR3 in DNA: TGTGCCAGCTCACCACCGGGACTAAACTCCTACGAGCAGTACTTC.

The chain couples TRBV27 to TRBJ2-7; perhaps TRBD2 as D (6 bases). The CDR3 spans 15 residues. Trimming removed 6 bases from V and 11 bases from J, with 26 bases in between. Germline CDR1 and CDR2: MNHEY and SMNVEV (reference sequence). Written as DNA, the CDR3 is TGTGCCAGCAGGGATCCGGACGGCGCTGAGGTAGCGGAGTACTTC. Its protein product is CASRDPDGAEVAEYF.

This clonotype was seen a handful of times. The CDR3 bases are TGTGCCACCCAAGGTGGGAGGGGGGGCGCATCGAATGAGCAGTTCTTC. Protein sequence: CATQGGRGGASNEQFF. This rearrangement joins TRBV10-3 to TRBJ2-1; D might be TRBD2 (7 bases). Germline lookup yields CDR1 ENHRY and CDR2 SYGVKD. Trimming took 10 bases from V and 7 from J, leaving 26 bases between them. The CDR3 runs 16 residues.

This clonotype was seen only once. One end of the junction varies from germline; a read error may be responsible. CDR3 loop: CASSQAVDKKETQYF. DNA for the CDR3: TGTGCCAGCAGCCAAGCAGTGGACAAAAAAGAAACCCAGTACTTC. The rearrangement links TRBV7-9 to TRBJ2-5, with D maybe TRBD1 (5 bases). The CDR3 is made up of 15 amino acids. Germline-derived CDR1 and CDR2 are SEHNR and FQNEAQ (reference sequence).

V gene TRBV6-5 combines with J gene TRBJ2-6, with 7 positions matching TRBD2. CDR1 and CDR2 (germline): MNHEY, SVGAGI. The trim removed 0 bases at V and 10 bases at J, leaving 6 bases unmatched. The CDR3 length is 15 residues. The CDR3 loop is CASSYSAGDANVLTF. DNA for the CDR3: TGTGCCAGCAGTTACTCGGCGGGGGACGCAAACGTCCTGACTTTC.

This clonotype was detected once. V usage is TRBV6-1 and J usage is TRBJ2-5, with 8 bases aligning to TRBD1. The CDR3 consists of 14 residues. The ends lost 5 bases at V and 10 bases at J; junction bases unmatched: 12. Germline-derived CDR1 and CDR2 are MNHNS and SASEGT. The CDR3: CASSPSGRGRGQYF. In DNA, the CDR3 is TGTGCCAGCAGTCCCTCCGGCAGGGGGCGAGGCCAGTACTTC.

The CDR3 loop reads CASSQGLPNTGELFF. For the CDR3, the DNA is TGTGCCAGCAGCCAGGGACTCCCGAACACCGGGGAGCTGTTTTTT. This chain uses TRBV6-1 with TRBJ2-2; D is possibly TRBD2 (6 bases). Germline CDR1 MNHNS, CDR2 SASEGT. V dropped 6 bases and J dropped 0 bases, with 11 bases sitting between them. The CDR3 contains 15 residues.

The genes are TRBV20-1 and TRBJ1-5, with D tentatively TRBD1 (6 bases). V lost 3 bases and J 2 bases, leaving 17 bases between the germline ends. The CDR3 is 16 residues long. Germline V gene sequence: CDR1 DFQATT, CDR2 SNEGSKA (reference sequence). CDR3 residues: CSASAPQGKGNQPQHF. The CDR3 coding sequence is TGCAGTGCTAGTGCGCCCCAGGGGAAGGGCAATCAGCCCCAGCATTTT.

Only a few counts were recorded for this clonotype. The chain has TRBV10-3 and TRBJ2-4; maybe TRBD1 (6 bases). V dropped 5 bases and J dropped 1 base, with 6 bases sitting between them. CDR1 is ENHRY, CDR2 SYGVKD, per germline. This CDR3 contains 13 residues. CDR3 in DNA: TGTGCCATCAGTACAGGGGCCAAAAACATTCAGTACTTC. Translating gives CAISTGAKNIQYF.

This clonotype was detected only a few times. The rearrangement links TRBV5-1 to TRBJ1-1; a possible D gene is TRBD1 (5 bases). The germline gives CDR1 SGHRS, CDR2 YFSETQ. With 0 bases removed from V and 7 bases from J, the gap between germline ends came to 16 bases. CDR3 length: 15 amino acids. The CDR3 nucleotides read TGCGCCAGCAGCTTGGCAGCAGGGAAGGTCAGTGAAGCTTTCTTT. Residues: CASSLAAGKVSEAFF.

V gene TRBV7-8 combines with J gene TRBJ2-1; D uncertain. The germline V gene has CDR1 SGHVS and CDR2 FQNEAQ. V was clipped by 1 base and J by 5 bases, with 12 bases between them. The CDR3 loop spans 15 amino acids. CDR3 amino acids: CASSLGVLSNNEQFF. As DNA, the CDR3 is TGTGCCAGCAGCTTAGGAGTGCTCTCGAACAATGAGCAGTTCTTC. Combining the CDR3 with reference TRBV7-8 and TRBJ2-1 gives the whole variable domain GAGVSQSPRYKVAKRGQDVALRCDPISGHVSLFWYQQALGQGPEFLTYFQNEAQLDKSGLPSDRFFAERPEGSVSTLKIQRTQQEDSAVYLCASSLGVLSNNEQFFGPGTRLTVL.

V gene TRBV20-1 combines with J gene TRBJ2-5; D is undetermined. Germline V gives CDR1 DFQATT, CDR2 SNEGSKA (reference sequence). V lost 0 bases and J 1 base, leaving 9 bases between the germline ends. The CDR3 has 14 residues. The CDR3 nucleotides read TGCAGTGCTAGAGATATGGCGATCCAAGAGACCCAGTACTTC. Its translation is CSARDMAIQETQYF.

There are a few counts of this clonotype. The chain recombines TRBV2 with TRBJ1-1, with 12 bases lining up with TRBD1. The ends lost 6 bases at V and 5 bases at J; junction bases unmatched: 7. CDR1 is SNHLY and CDR2 is FYNNEI in the germline V gene. This CDR3 region has 15 residues. The CDR3 protein is CASRGQGALRTEAFF. The CDR3 bases are TGTGCCAGCAGGGGACAGGGGGCTTTAAGGACTGAAGCTTTCTTT.

This sequence joins TRBV24-1 and TRBJ1-1, with TRBD1 as a possible D gene (5 bases). V was shortened by 3 bases and J by 3 bases, with 10 bases between the two germline ends. The CDR3 is 14 residues long. Germline loops: CDR1 KGHDR, CDR2 SFDVKD. The CDR3 bases are TGTGCCACCAGTGATGCTGGAGGGGACACTGAAGCTTTCTTT. Its translation is CATSDAGGDTEAFF.

This chain connects TRBV5-6 to TRBJ2-3; D remains ambiguous. The length of the CDR3 is 14 residues. The germline V gene encodes CDR1 SGHDT and CDR2 YYEEEE. Trimming removed 2 bases at V and 3 bases at J, with 10 bases between. The CDR3 region has the DNA TGTGCCAGCAGCTTCCCCGGTCTTACAGATACGCAGTATTTT. This gives the protein CASSFPGLTDTQYF.

This clonotype was seen just once. The J gene is TRBJ2-7, the V gene TRBV11-2; 11 nucleotides match TRBD2. Trimming cost V 1 base and J 5 bases; bases outside gene matches: 10. Germline V gene lookup returns CDR1 SGHAT and CDR2 FQNNGV. This CDR3 comprises 17 residues. CDR3 residues: CASSLVGGLAVRHEQYF. As DNA, the CDR3 is TGTGCCAGCAGCTTAGTTGGGGGACTAGCGGTTCGCCACGAGCAGTACTTC.

V usage is TRBV28 and J usage is TRBJ2-3, with a tentative D call TRBD2 (6 bases). This CDR3 contains 18 residues. V dropped 4 bases and J dropped 0 bases, with 20 bases sitting between them. Germline lookup yields CDR1 MDHEN and CDR2 SYDVKM. The CDR3 sequence: CASSSPLMVAESTDTQYF. CDR3 nucleotides: TGTGCCAGCAGTTCCCCACTAATGGTAGCGGAGAGCACAGATACGCAGTATTTT.

This clonotype was picked up a small number of times. The chain recombines TRBV9 with TRBJ2-5; 10 bases align to TRBD1. CDR1 and CDR2 from the germline V gene are SGDLS and YYNGEE. This CDR3 is built from 15 residues. The junction had 7 bases not matched to a gene; V was cut back by 4 bases and J by 4 bases. CDR3 nucleotide sequence: TGTGCCAGCAGCCGGGACAGGGGACCGAGAGAGACCCAGTACTTC. It codes for CASSRDRGPRETQYF.

This clonotype appeared a few times. The chain uses TRBV2 and TRBJ2-1; possible D gene TRBD2, 5 bases. Trimming took 5 bases from V and 12 from J, leaving 14 bases between them. The CDR3 totals 12 residues. The V gene's germline CDR1 is SNHLY and CDR2 FYNNEI. Here the CDR3 DNA reads TGTGCCAGCAGTTCTGAGAGGGCGGTGCAGTTCTTC. The encoded protein is CASSSERAVQFF. The full variable domain, in which reference TRBV2 and TRBJ2-1 provide the parts outside the CDR3, is EPEVTQTPSHQVTQMGQEVILRCVPISNHLYFYWYRQILGQKVEFLVSFYNNEISEKSEIFDDQFSVERPDGSNFTLKIRSTKLEDSAMYFCASSSERAVQFFGPGTRLTVL.

Turning to this clonotype: The CDR3 end shows no conserved phenylalanine or tryptophan, and so a read error is likely. The rearrangement links TRBV20-1 to TRBJ1-5, with D maybe TRBD1 (5 bases). This CDR3 region has 15 residues. Per the germline V gene, CDR1 is DFQATT and CDR2 is SNEGSKA (reference sequence). V lost 0 bases, J lost 4 bases, and 13 bases lay in between. Here the CDR3 reads CSARDGQGRNQPQHI. DNA for the CDR3: TGCAGTGCTAGAGATGGGCAGGGTAGAAATCAGCCCCAGCATATT.

In regard to this clonotype: Given the absence of the conserved phenylalanine or tryptophan at the CDR3 end, a read error is likely. The J gene is TRBJ2-7, the V gene TRBV5-1, with a weak D call TRBD2 (6 bases). V lost 2 bases, J lost 7 bases, and 16 bases lay in between. The germline CDR1 and CDR2 sequences are SGHRS and YFSETQ. The CDR3 consists of 14 residues. In nucleotides, the CDR3 is TGCGCCAGCAGCTTCGGAGGGGCCGCGGTAGAGCAGTACCTC. Its translation: CASSFGGAAVEQYL.

The chain carries TRBV9 and TRBJ1-6; D is possibly TRBD1 (5 bases). Germline values: CDR1 SGDLS, CDR2 YYNGEE. Trimming left V 7 bases short and J 8 bases short, with 22 bases between. This CDR3 comprises 16 residues. The CDR3 loop is CASAMQVGGLHSPLHF. The CDR3 coding sequence is TGTGCCAGCGCGATGCAAGTGGGGGGACTCCATTCACCCCTCCACTTT.

In nucleotides, the CDR3 is TGTGCCAGCAGCCTAGGGGCCTTAGCGGGATGGGATGAGCAGTTCTTC. It codes for CASSLGALAGWDEQFF. This chain links TRBV14 with TRBJ2-1, with TRBD2 matching 8 bases. This CDR3 is built from 16 residues. Germline loops: CDR1 SGHDN, CDR2 FVKESK. J gave up 8 bases and V 4 bases, and 13 bases lay outside the gene matches. Combining the CDR3 with reference TRBV14 and TRBJ2-1 gives the whole variable domain EAGVTQFPSHSVIEKGQTVTLRCDPISGHDNLYWYRRVMGKEIKFLLHFVKESKQDESGMPNNRFLAERTGGTYSTLKVQPAELEDSGVYFCASSLGALAGWDEQFFGPGTRLTVL.